A single sample gave rise to the 20 T cell receptor beta chains below, sequenced in a study of T-cell reconstitution after alpha-beta-depleted transplantation in children. Unique molecular identifiers were incorporated into the prepared TCRbeta library. TCRdb re-called the PCR reads with MiXCR, one entry per CDR3 protein. This sample has about 600,000 distinct CDR3 sequences, with 10% to 15% found just once. This specimen consisted of PBMCs, mostly from graft donor cells, obtained 360 days after TCRalphabeta/CD19-depleted stem cell transplant. The receptors stem from a male patient under 18 who had a stem cell transplant for acute myeloid leukemia, so the T cells may come from the graft donor.

This clonotype was detected only a few times. This rearrangement joins TRBV6-1 to TRBJ1-2; unclear D gene. The CDR3 has 13 amino acids. CDR1 is MNHNS and CDR2 is SASEGT in the germline V gene. With 6 bases removed from V and 8 bases from J, the gap between germline ends came to 16 bases. The DNA for the CDR3 is TGTGCCAGCAGCCCACGCGGGCGTGGGGGCTACACCTTC. It encodes CASSPRGRGGYTF.

This clonotype was seen a few times. The chain has TRBV29-1 and TRBJ1-5; D may be TRBD1 (6 bases). The germline V gene has CDR1 SQVTM and CDR2 ANQGSEA. Deletions cut 1 base from V and 3 bases from J, with 16 bases between. CDR3 size: 16 residues. The CDR3 DNA reads TGCAGCGTTGAAGGATTGGGGGCTCTTCCCAATCAGCCCCAGCATTTT. Amino acid sequence: CSVEGLGALPNQPQHF.

The chain combines TRBV7-6 with TRBJ2-1; TRBD1 aligns across 7 bases. V was clipped by 5 bases and J by 10 bases; unmatched bases: 5. The CDR3 is 12 residues long. Germline V gene data show CDR1 as SGHVS and CDR2 as FNYEAQ. The CDR3 here is CASSIVRGEQFF. The CDR3 DNA follows: TGTGCCAGCAGCATTGTCAGGGGGGAGCAGTTCTTC.

V usage is TRBV5-1 and J usage is TRBJ2-1; 7 bases align to TRBD2. The CDR3 loop spans 15 amino acids. J was trimmed by 6 bases and V by 3 bases; bases with no gene match: 9. In germline, CDR1 is SGHRS, CDR2 YFSETQ. This CDR3 is CASSSLGLIRNEQFF. The CDR3 DNA reads TGCGCCAGCAGCTCGCTGGGACTAATCCGCAATGAGCAGTTCTTC.

This clonotype occurred a few times. The chain uses TRBV7-2 and TRBJ2-7; TRBD2 aligns across 7 bases. The V gene's germline CDR1 is SGHTA and CDR2 FQGNSA. This CDR3 contains 14 residues. Germline trimming cut 5 bases from V and 3 bases from J; bases unmatched to any gene: 7. DNA for the CDR3: TGTGCCAGCAGCGCAGGACTAGAGATCTACGAGCAGTACTTC. This gives the protein CASSAGLEIYEQYF.

This clonotype has more than one count but fewer than ten. The chain couples TRBV20-1 to TRBJ1-6, with D perhaps matching TRBD1 (5 bases). This CDR3 has 13 amino acids. The germline V gene encodes CDR1 DFQATT and CDR2 SNEGSKA (reference sequence). V was clipped by 3 bases and J by 4 bases, with 7 bases between them. CDR3 coding DNA: TGCAGTGCTAGTGGGGGATATAATTCACCCCTCCACTTT. Translation: CSASGGYNSPLHF.

The chain joins TRBV24-1 to TRBJ2-1; 12 nucleotides match TRBD2. Germline values: CDR1 KGHDR, CDR2 SFDVKD. Losses at the gene ends were 3 bases for V and 2 bases for J; bases not matched to a gene: 13. CDR3 length: 20 amino acids. CDR3 region: CATSDSLAGGPLPAYNEQFF. CDR3 DNA: TGTGCCACCAGTGATAGTCTAGCGGGAGGGCCCCTCCCGGCCTACAATGAGCAGTTCTTC.

This clonotype was counted ten times or more. The chain couples TRBV9 to TRBJ2-1; TRBD1 matches 9 bases. The CDR3 is 14 residues long. CDR1 SGDLS and CDR2 YYNGEE come from the germline V gene. Trimming removed 3 bases from V and 12 bases from J; junction bases left unmatched: 10. CDR3 region: CASSAHTGGAAQFF. The CDR3 nucleotides read TGTGCCAGCAGCGCCCACACAGGGGGCGCGGCGCAGTTCTTC.

In this sample, this clonotype turned up a few times. The rearrangement joins TRBV10-3 to TRBJ2-2; D is unresolved. Germline assignment: CDR1 ENHRY and CDR2 SYGVKD. V lost 2 bases and J 3 bases, leaving 10 bases between the germline ends. The CDR3 loop spans 15 amino acids. The CDR3 nucleotides read TGTGCCATCAGTGAGGCTCCTGAATACACCGGGGAGCTGTTTTTT. The encoded protein is CAISEAPEYTGELFF.

A single count supports this clonotype. This chain links TRBV20-1 with TRBJ1-6, with a tentative D call TRBD1 (6 bases). Germline V gives CDR1 DFQATT, CDR2 SNEGSKA (reference sequence). The V and J ends lost 6 bases and 7 bases respectively, with 19 bases between them. The CDR3 runs to 15 residues. The CDR3 sequence: CSARGQRNFNSPLHF. DNA of the CDR3: TGCAGTGCGCGAGGACAGAGAAACTTCAATTCACCCCTCCACTTT.

The rearrangement links TRBV15 to TRBJ2-1; D may be TRBD2 (6 bases). V was shortened by 1 base and J by 7 bases, with 17 bases between the two germline ends. The CDR3 runs 16 residues. Germline V lookup: CDR1 LNHNV, CDR2 YYDKDF (reference sequence). The CDR3 region is CATSRGLREVENEQFF. CDR3 in DNA: TGTGCCACCAGCAGAGGTCTCAGGGAGGTGGAAAATGAGCAGTTCTTC. The full variable domain, rest sourced from reference TRBV15 and TRBJ2-1, is DAMVIQNPRYQVTQFGKPVTLSCSQTLNHNVMYWYQQKSSQAPKLLFHYYDKDFNNEADTPDNFQSRRPNTSFCFLDIRSPGLGDTAMYLCATSRGLREVENEQFFGPGTRLTVL.

The chain has TRBV29-1 and TRBJ2-1, with TRBD1 matching over 10 bases. This CDR3 has 16 amino acids. V lost 1 base, J lost 8 bases, and 11 bases stayed unmatched. Germline CDR1 reads SQVTM; CDR2 reads ANQGSEA. The CDR3 sequence: CSVEGRDRGFSDEQFF. CDR3 nucleotide sequence: TGCAGCGTTGAAGGCCGGGACAGGGGTTTTTCGGATGAGCAGTTCTTC.

This clonotype was picked up a small number of times. This chain joins TRBV12-3 or TRBV12-4 and TRBJ2-7; D gene ambiguous. The CDR3 consists of 14 residues. V was clipped by 2 bases and J by 3 bases, with 11 bases between them. The CDR3 here is CASSLRVGLYEQYF. Here the CDR3 DNA reads TGTGCCAGCAGTTTACGGGTAGGCCTCTACGAGCAGTACTTC.

Many counts were recorded for this clonotype. This chain uses TRBV28 with TRBJ2-5; the match to TRBD2 covers 13 bases. V trimming: 4 bases; J trimming: 5 bases; junction bases outside the gene matches: 10. Germline CDR1 reads MDHEN; CDR2 reads SYDVKM. The CDR3 sequence is 17 residues long. This CDR3 is CASSSLGLAGARETQYF. The CDR3 DNA reads TGTGCCAGCAGTTCCCTAGGACTAGCGGGAGCAAGGGAGACCCAGTACTTC. The complete variable domain, with remaining parts taken from reference TRBV28 and TRBJ2-5, reads DVKVTQSSRYLVKRTGEKVFLECVQDMDHENMFWYRQDPGLGLRLIYFSYDVKMKEKGDIPEGYSVSREKKERFSLILESASTNQTSMYLCASSSLGLAGARETQYFGPGTRLLVL.

The chain uses TRBV3-1 and TRBJ2-5; tentatively, D is TRBD2 (7 bases). The CDR3 loop spans 18 amino acids. From germline, CDR1 is LGHDT and CDR2 YNNKEL (reference sequence). V was pared by 5 bases and J by 2 bases, with 24 bases between. The CDR3 nucleotides read TGTGCCAGCAGCAAGTCTGCGGGGGCACTAATTTTTCAAGAGACCCAGTACTTC. Its translation is CASSKSAGALIFQETQYF.

V gene TRBV7-3 combines with J gene TRBJ2-2; D gene uncertain. The CDR3 has 14 amino acids. V lost 5 bases and J lost 7, with 14 bases in between. Per germline, CDR1 SGHTA and CDR2 FQGTGA. CDR3 in DNA: TGTGCCAGCAGCAACCGAGGATGGGGCGGGGAGCTGTTTTTT. It encodes CASSNRGWGGELFF.

This clonotype was detected a few times. This chain links TRBV20-1 with TRBJ2-4; D might be TRBD1 (6 bases). The CDR3 has 15 residues. V lost 3 bases and J 2 bases, leaving 14 bases between the germline ends. From germline, CDR1 is DFQATT and CDR2 SNEGSKA (reference sequence). The chain's CDR3 is CSARTQGHPKNIQYF. In DNA form, the CDR3 reads TGCAGTGCTAGGACTCAGGGGCACCCCAAAAACATTCAGTACTTC.

This clonotype was seen many times. The CDR3 nucleotides read TGTGCCAGCAGCTTGGGACAGGGTGAGACCCAGTACTTC. This gives the protein CASSLGQGETQYF. J is TRBJ2-5 and V is TRBV5-6; 7 bases map to TRBD1. The germline V gene encodes CDR1 SGHDT and CDR2 YYEEEE. The CDR3 totals 13 residues. V shed 0 bases, J shed 5 bases, and the junction held 1 base outside the gene matches.

This clonotype has more than one count but fewer than ten. The chain carries TRBV20-1 and TRBJ1-1; D may be TRBD1 (5 bases). Trimming took 6 bases from V and 1 from J, leaving 12 bases between them. This CDR3 region has 13 residues. In germline, CDR1 is DFQATT, CDR2 SNEGSKA (reference sequence). The CDR3 DNA follows: TGCAGTGCCCCCCCCACAGGGAACACTGAAGCTTTCTTT. Translating it yields CSAPPTGNTEAFF.

The gene calls are TRBV12-3 or TRBV12-4 and TRBJ2-7; 13 positions match TRBD2. The CDR3 is 16 residues long. V was clipped by 7 bases and J by 5 bases; unmatched bases: 11. The CDR3 DNA follows: TGTGCCAGCACCTCCCGAGTCGGACTAGCGGGAGACGAGCAGTACTTC. Protein product: CASTSRVGLAGDEQYF.